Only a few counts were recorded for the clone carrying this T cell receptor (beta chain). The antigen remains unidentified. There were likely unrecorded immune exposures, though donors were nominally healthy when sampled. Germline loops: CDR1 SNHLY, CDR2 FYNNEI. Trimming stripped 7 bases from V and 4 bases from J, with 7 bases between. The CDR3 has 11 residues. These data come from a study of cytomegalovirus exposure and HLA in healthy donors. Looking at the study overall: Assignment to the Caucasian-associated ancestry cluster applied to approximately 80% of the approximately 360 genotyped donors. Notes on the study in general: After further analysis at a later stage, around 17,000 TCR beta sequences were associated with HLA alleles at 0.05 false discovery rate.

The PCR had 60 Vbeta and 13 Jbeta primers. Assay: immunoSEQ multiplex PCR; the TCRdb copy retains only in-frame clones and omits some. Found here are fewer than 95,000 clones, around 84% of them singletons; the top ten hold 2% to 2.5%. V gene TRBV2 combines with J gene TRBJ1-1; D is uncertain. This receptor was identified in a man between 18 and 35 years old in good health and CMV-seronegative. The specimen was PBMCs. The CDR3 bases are TGTGCCAGCACGAGGTCCACTGAAGCTTTCTTT. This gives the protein CASTRSTEAFF.